This T cell receptor beta chain was documented in a study of persistence of HIV-infected CD4 T cells. This nonspecific control used anti-CD3/anti-CD28 bead stimulation of CD4+ T cells. Sorting selected CD4+ T cells upregulating both CD40 ligand and CD69. Anti-CD28/CD49d costimulation, CD40-blocking antibody and enfuvirtide were given to CD8-depleted PBMCs for less than 20 hours. This was the immunoSEQ version 4 assay in survey mode. Template was genomic DNA at 10 ng/uL, with up to 1 ug used per sample. The table came from immunoSEQ multiplex PCR; TCRdb's copy has only in-frame clones and leaves some out. Among 43,000 or so clones listed, roughly 90% were seen once. To note about this clone: Its antigen is not identified.

Deletions cut 0 bases from V and 6 bases from J, with 19 bases between. The CDR3 runs 17 residues. Germline V CDR1 and CDR2: SGDLS, YYNGEE. The sequences come from CD4+ T cells sorted from PBMCs after roughly 18-hour stimulation, collected from a patient who received antiretroviral therapy. This sequence originates from an adult man with HIV who was CMV-seropositive. The chain links TRBV9 to TRBJ1-5; no definite D call. In nucleotides, the CDR3 is TGTGCCAGCAGCGTAGGTGATGCCCATGACGGATCTCAGCCCCAGCATTTT. Protein sequence: CASSVGDAHDGSQPQHF. The full variable domain, with the rest looked up from reference TRBV9 and TRBJ1-5, is DSGVTQTPKHLITATGQRVTLRCSPRSGDLSVYWYQQSLDQGLQFLIQYYNGEERAKGNILERFSAQQFPDLHSELNLSSLELGDSALYFCASSVGDAHDGSQPQHFGDGTRLSIL.